This entry lists 23 T cell receptor beta chains sequenced from one sample in a study of blood T cell repertoires in COVID-19. Data came from immunoSEQ multiplex PCR; TCRdb stores just in-frame clones and leaves some out. The top ten clones hold 13% to 15% of a sample with 140,000 to 150,000 clones, about four fifths of them seen once. The specimen sequenced was peripheral blood. These receptors were taken from a human donor with acute or convalescent COVID-19. The donor label of this sample is uncertain.

The sample holds one count of this clone. The chain couples TRBV6-5 to TRBJ2-7, with TRBD1 as a possible D gene (6 bases). Germline values: CDR1 MNHEY, CDR2 SVGAGI. The CDR3 contains 13 residues. Trimming took 9 bases from V and 9 from J, leaving 21 bases between them. This CDR3 is CASWMDSGVWQYF. The CDR3, as DNA: TGTGCCAGTTGGATGGACAGTGGGGTGTGGCAGTACTTC.

The chain recombines TRBV19 with TRBJ1-4; D gene uncertain. The germline V gene has CDR1 LNHDA and CDR2 SQIVND (reference sequence). V lost 6 bases and J lost 7, with 15 bases in between. The CDR3 loop spans 14 amino acids. In nucleotides, the CDR3 is TGTGCCAGTAGGGGAGGCGGCGTTGGTGAAAAACTGTTTTTT. Its translation: CASRGGGVGEKLFF.

This CDR3 is CASSGRLGDTQYF. For the CDR3, the DNA is TGTGCCAGCAGTGGTAGACTGGGAGATACGCAGTATTTT. V and J are TRBV2 and TRBJ2-3; D ambiguous. V lost 4 bases and J lost 5, with 10 bases in between. The germline CDR1 and CDR2 sequences are SNHLY and FYNNEI. The CDR3 is made up of 13 amino acids.

The chain employs TRBV29-1 and TRBJ2-3; 11 bases map to TRBD2. Germline V gene lookup returns CDR1 SQVTM and CDR2 ANQGSEA. The CDR3 is 12 amino acids. The CDR3 sequence: CSSGGATDTQYF. The CDR3 nucleotides read TGCAGTAGCGGGGGGGCAACAGATACGCAGTATTTT.

This sequence joins TRBV5-4 and TRBJ1-3; 7 bases map to TRBD1. The J segment lost 2 bases and the V segment lost 4 bases, leaving 9 bases of the junction unmatched. This CDR3 is 16 amino acids long. The germline V gene encodes CDR1 SGHNT and CDR2 YYREEE (reference sequence). The DNA of the CDR3 is TGTGCCAGCAGCGGAAGCCGACAGGGACCTGGAAACACCATATATTTT. It encodes CASSGSRQGPGNTIYF.

The genes are TRBV19 and TRBJ1-2; D unresolved. Trimming pared 5 bases from V and 4 bases from J, leaving 17 bases between. The CDR3 has 15 residues. Germline assignment: CDR1 LNHDA and CDR2 SQIVND (reference sequence). The CDR3 loop is CASSPRSRGLYGYTF. The CDR3 DNA reads TGTGCCAGTAGTCCCAGGTCCCGAGGGCTCTATGGCTACACCTTC.

CDR3 sequence reads: CAGRKETGRHTEAFF. The CDR3 nucleotides are TGTGCCGGGAGAAAAGAGACAGGGCGGCACACTGAAGCTTTCTTT. The chain couples TRBV5-4 to TRBJ1-1; 7 nucleotides align to TRBD1. Germline-derived CDR1 and CDR2 are SGHNT and YYREEE (reference sequence). V was pared by 10 bases and J by 3 bases, with 15 bases of the junction left unmatched. The CDR3 consists of 15 residues.

The chain recombines TRBV2 with TRBJ2-2, with 7 bases fitting TRBD1. The CDR3 totals 15 residues. V lost 5 bases, J lost 2 bases, and 5 bases stayed unmatched. Germline CDR1 reads SNHLY; CDR2 reads FYNNEI. This CDR3 is CASSRGTANTGELFF. The CDR3 coding sequence is TGTGCCAGCAGTAGGGGGACAGCAAACACCGGGGAGCTGTTTTTT.

The V call is TRBV6-2 or TRBV6-3, the J call TRBJ1-2; 7 nucleotides line up with TRBD1. The CDR3 sequence is 16 residues long. The V gene's germline CDR1 is MNHEY and CDR2 SVGEGT. Losses at the gene ends were 2 bases for V and 3 bases for J; bases not matched to a gene: 9. The CDR3 bases are TGTGCCAGCAGTTACGAACGAGGGGGCGTAGACTATGGCTACACCTTC. This gives the protein CASSYERGGVDYGYTF.

The rearrangement joins TRBV7-2 to TRBJ2-3; D call uncertain. V gave up 6 bases and J gave up 4 bases, with 8 bases separating them. CDR3 size: 12 residues. From germline, CDR1 is SGHTA and CDR2 FQGNSA. CDR3 sequence (DNA): TGTGCCAGCAGGATTAGATCAGATACGCAGTATTTT. It translates to CASRIRSDTQYF.

The chain couples TRBV5-1 to TRBJ1-2; 9 bases fit TRBD1. Looked up from germline, CDR1 is SGHRS and CDR2 is YFSETQ. The J segment lost 5 bases and the V segment lost 2 bases, leaving 7 bases of the junction unmatched. This CDR3 contains 15 residues. The chain's CDR3 is CASSFVVGQGYGYTF. CDR3 sequence (DNA): TGCGCCAGCAGCTTCGTCGTCGGACAGGGGTATGGCTACACCTTC.

The chain's CDR3 is CASSRDRSTGELFF. CDR3 coding DNA: TGTGCCAGCAGTCGGGACAGATCCACCGGGGAGCTGTTTTTT. This chain uses TRBV2 with TRBJ2-2; 7 bases agree with TRBD1. J was trimmed by 4 bases and V by 5 bases; bases with no gene match: 4. The CDR3 consists of 14 residues. Per germline, CDR1 SNHLY and CDR2 FYNNEI.

CDR3 loop: CASSLLVDNEQFF. The CDR3 DNA reads TGTGCCAGCAGTTTACTAGTAGACAATGAGCAGTTCTTC. The J gene is TRBJ2-1, the V gene TRBV27; D is ambiguous. This CDR3 has 13 amino acids. Germline lookup yields CDR1 MNHEY and CDR2 SMNVEV (reference sequence). V was shortened by 2 bases and J by 5 bases, with 7 bases between the two germline ends.

This clone was recorded a few times. V usage is TRBV7-2 and J usage is TRBJ1-1; D is uncertain. This CDR3 region has 16 residues. V lost 3 bases to trimming and J lost 1 base, with 15 bases between them. CDR1 SGHTA and CDR2 FQGNSA come from the germline V gene. CDR3 nucleotides: TGTGCCAGCAGCTTTACAGTGGAATTCGGGAACACTGAAGCTTTCTTT. This sequence encodes CASSFTVEFGNTEAFF.

This clone was counted only a few times. The chain links TRBV19 to TRBJ1-2, with D possibly matching TRBD1 (5 bases). V gave up 6 bases and J gave up 4 bases, with 12 bases separating them. Germline V gene data show CDR1 as LNHDA and CDR2 as SQIVND (reference sequence). There are 13 residues in the CDR3. The CDR3 DNA follows: TGTGCCAGTAGCACAGGACGGAGCTATGGCTACACCTTC. Protein product: CASSTGRSYGYTF.

This chain connects TRBV3-1 (or the pseudogene TRBV3-2) to TRBJ2-4, with D possibly matching TRBD2 (5 bases). Trimming cost V 0 bases and J 6 bases, with 9 bases left between them. Germline V lookup: CDR1 LGHDT, CDR2 YNNKEL (reference sequence). This CDR3 has 14 amino acids. CDR3 bases: TGTGCCAGCAGCCAAGACGCTAGCTCAAACATTCAGTACTTC. Its translation is CASSQDASSNIQYF.

The chain couples TRBV5-1 to TRBJ1-2; the match to TRBD1 covers 12 bases. This CDR3 region has 14 residues. Germline CDR1 is SGHRS and CDR2 is YFSETQ. The V gene end was trimmed by 4 bases and the J gene end by 10 bases; junction bases not matched to a gene: 8. CDR3 protein: CASSGDRGQGLYTF. The CDR3 DNA reads as TGCGCCAGCAGCGGGGACAGGGGGCAAGGCCTCTACACCTTC.

This chain links TRBV5-8 with TRBJ2-3; TRBD1 matches at 7 bases. V dropped 4 bases and J dropped 1; count of bases not matched to a gene: 3. Per the germline V gene, CDR1 is SGHTS and CDR2 is YDEGEE. The CDR3 is 14 residues long. The CDR3 DNA sequence: TGTGCCAGCAGCCCAGGACAGGGCACAGATACGCAGTATTTT. Translation: CASSPGQGTDTQYF.

V usage is TRBV7-4 and J usage is TRBJ1-1; D may be TRBD1 (5 bases). Trimming pared 3 bases from V and 7 bases from J, leaving 9 bases between. Germline V gene lookup returns CDR1 SGHVT and CDR2 SQSDAQ. The CDR3 extends over 12 amino acids. The DNA of the CDR3 is TGTGCCAGCAGCTTGAAACAGGATGAAGCTTTCTTT. It translates to CASSLKQDEAFF.

This chain uses TRBV6-5 with TRBJ1-2; D is undetermined. In germline, CDR1 is MNHEY, CDR2 SVGAGI. V lost 0 bases, J lost 2 bases, and 7 bases lay in between. The CDR3 is 14 residues long. CDR3 DNA: TGTGCCAGCAGTTACTCGGCGGAGAACTATGGCTACACCTTC. Encoded protein: CASSYSAENYGYTF.

The chain carries TRBV3-1 (or the pseudogene TRBV3-2) and TRBJ1-4, with D possibly matching TRBD1 (5 bases). Trimming removed 4 bases at V and 11 bases at J, with 29 bases between. From germline, CDR1 is LGHDT and CDR2 YNNKEL (reference sequence). This CDR3 has 18 residues. Written as DNA, the CDR3 is TGTGCCAGCAGCCGACGTCCTAACGAACGGGGGTCCGGCGGGAAACTGTTTTTT. It is translated as CASSRRPNERGSGGKLFF.

This clone has more than one count but fewer than ten. The V call is TRBV5-1, the J call TRBJ1-1; the D is unclear. Germline CDR1 and CDR2: SGHRS and YFSETQ. There are 17 residues in the CDR3. Trimming removed 0 bases from V and 8 bases from J, with 23 bases in between. CDR3 sequence: CASSLEGGYGAAGEAFF. CDR3 DNA sequence: TGCGCCAGCAGCTTGGAAGGAGGCTACGGAGCCGCGGGAGAAGCTTTCTTT.

In this sample, this clone turned up once. V is TRBV6-2 or TRBV6-3 and J is TRBJ1-6, with 9 positions matching TRBD1. CDR3 length: 14 amino acids. With V trimmed by 6 bases and J by 9 bases, 6 bases remained unmatched. Germline V lookup: CDR1 MNHEY, CDR2 SVGEGT. DNA of the CDR3: TGTGCCAGCAGCGATACAGGGGGCCTTTCACCCCTCCACTTT. It yields the protein CASSDTGGLSPLHF.